What follows describes a single TCR beta chain. Its cognate antigen is unknown. This entry belongs to a study of cytomegalovirus exposure and HLA in healthy donors. Looking at the study overall: Within the Caucasian-associated ancestry cluster were roughly 81% of the roughly 400 genotyped donors.

This CDR3 contains 13 residues. Germline V gives CDR1 SNHLY, CDR2 FYNNEI. Between the trimmed V and J ends, which lost 7 bases and 4 bases, there was a span of 13 bases. Whole-study findings and limits: Per published accounts, TCR beta sequences correctly predicted the HLA-A and HLA-B alleles of most subjects. Reports credit the classifier with highly specific, highly sensitive diagnosis of cytomegalovirus status.

In the PCR, 60 Vbeta and 13 Jbeta primers were used. Sequencing was performed with immunoSEQ multiplex PCR; in TCRdb, only in-frame clones are kept and a portion is missing. The sample includes around 130,000 clones, around three quarters seen only once; the top ten take 1.8%. The sample taken for sequencing was PBMCs. This chain uses TRBV2 with TRBJ1-1; weak D call: TRBD1 (6 bases). This receptor was obtained from a man aged 40-50 years in good health and CMV-seronegative. The CDR3 loop is CASTEQGPTEAFF. The CDR3 DNA sequence: TGTGCCAGCACGGAACAGGGTCCCACTGAAGCTTTCTTT.